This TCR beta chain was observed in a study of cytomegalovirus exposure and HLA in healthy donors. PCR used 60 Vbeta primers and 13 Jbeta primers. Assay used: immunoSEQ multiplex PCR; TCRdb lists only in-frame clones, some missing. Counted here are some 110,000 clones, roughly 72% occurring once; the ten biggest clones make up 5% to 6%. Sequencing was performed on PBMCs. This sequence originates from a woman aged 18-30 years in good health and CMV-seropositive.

The chain's CDR3 is CASSWDSRGEQYF. CDR3 nucleotide sequence: TGTGCCAGCAGCTGGGACAGTCGCGGGGAGCAGTACTTC. The chain combines TRBV28 with TRBJ2-7, with 7 positions matching TRBD1. Germline V lookup: CDR1 MDHEN, CDR2 SYDVKM. The V segment lost 6 bases and the J segment 7 bases; nucleotides outside the gene matches: 9. The CDR3 contains 13 residues.